This TCR beta chain was documented in a study of cytomegalovirus exposure and HLA in healthy donors. General observations from the study: Upon later analysis, HLA-associated TCR beta chains proved more clonally expanded than other, equally common chains. Across donors, most TCRs were seen rarely, yet some public ones were widespread.

In germline, CDR1 is SGDLS, CDR2 YYNGEE. The V end lost 0 bases, the J end lost 2 bases, and 9 bases lay between the germline ends. The length of the CDR3 is 15 residues. PCR employed 60 Vbeta and 13 Jbeta primers. The protocol was immunoSEQ multiplex PCR, while the TCRdb copy is restricted to in-frame clones and leaves out a portion. Recorded for this sample: 100,000 to 150,000 clones. All the people who gave samples were healthy bone marrow donors. For this clone: As yet, its antigen is unknown.

Material: PBMCs. This clonotype was obtained from a man aged 30 to 39 in good health and CMV-seronegative. The V call is TRBV9, the J call TRBJ2-1, with D perhaps matching TRBD2 (5 bases). CDR3 loop: CASSVAGMAYNEQFF. The CDR3 DNA reads TGTGCCAGCAGCGTAGCGGGAATGGCCTACAATGAGCAGTTCTTC.